This TCR beta chain is from a study of shared clonotypes between healthy human individuals. Whole-study results and caveats: Compared with clonotypes that all four donors shared, non-shared clonotypes had lower generation probabilities.

The CDR3 loop spans 15 amino acids. The germline gives CDR1 SGHTA, CDR2 FQGNSA. With 9 bases clipped from V and 4 bases from J, the junction kept 10 bases outside the gene matches. Each of the donors was a healthy adult who was HIV-negative and had not had a recent acute infection or vaccination. For this clone: As yet, its antigen is unknown.

Using immunoSEQ multiplex PCR, the repertoire was profiled, and TCRdb retains in-frame clones only, with some absent. This sample yields under 750,000 clones, of which over 60% are seen a single time; approximately 1.8% belongs to the top ten. The source of this sequence is a woman in her twenties or thirties in good health. The sample taken for sequencing was memory CD4+ T cells sorted from blood. Subset of the sample: CD45RA-negative fraction. The chain is built from TRBV7-2 and TRBJ2-3; 10 nucleotides align to TRBD2. Written as DNA, the CDR3 is TGTGCCAGTAGACTAGCGGGTTCTTATTCAGATACGCAGTATTTT. Its protein is CASRLAGSYSDTQYF.